This T cell receptor (beta chain) was identified in a study of monozygotic twins with inflammatory bowel disease. Staff drew an approximately 2.5 ml blood sample from each donor. The CDR3 extends over 16 amino acids. Per germline, CDR1 SGHRS and CDR2 YFSETQ. Study-level results: Twins with IBD were found to have lower TCRbeta diversity (inverse Simpson) than healthy co-twins. Especially with disease activity, IBD patients shared fewer clonotypes with others than healthy twins did.

Comments on this clonotype: Antigen specificity is unknown.

TCRdb reprocessed the 5' RACE reads, keeping one entry per CDR3 protein, no DNA. Its table lists approximately 330,000 distinct CDR3 sequences. This sequence was found in a human donor with ulcerative colitis or Crohn's disease, or a healthy co-twin of an affected twin (not recorded which). Sequences were obtained from blood. V is TRBV5-1 and J is TRBJ2-2; TCRdb gives TRBD1 as the D gene, but with no DNA this cannot be confirmed. The chain's CDR3 is CASSPGQGAGTGELFF.